Listed here is a single T cell receptor (beta chain). This sample is part of a study of T cell changes during pregnancy in multiple sclerosis. Profiled with immunoSEQ multiplex PCR; TCRdb holds only in-frame clones, not every one. This table has about 31,000 clones, approximately 90% appearing once. Looked up from germline, CDR1 is SGDLS and CDR2 is YYNGEE. Trimming left V 3 bases short and J 5 bases short, with 13 bases between. The CDR3 extends over 14 amino acids. The chain is built from TRBV9 and TRBJ2-3; the D is unclear. The TCR sequence derives from a female donor with multiple sclerosis, enrolled in a pregnancy study. The sample was CD8+ T cells from peripheral blood mononuclear cells, taken before pregnancy. The CDR3 here is CASSANDNRDTQYF. The DNA of the CDR3 is TGTGCCAGCAGCGCCAATGACAACAGAGATACGCAGTATTTT.